The present T cell receptor beta chain was sequenced within a study of OX40 agonist ivuxolimab in advanced cancers. Study in general: The patients received agonistic anti-OX40 (CD134) antibody ivuxolimab. One patient with hepatocellular carcinoma and two with cutaneous melanoma, three in all, had partial responses.

Some clones are missing from TCRdb's copy, which holds only in-frame ones; the method was immunoSEQ multiplex PCR. The sample has some 59,000 clones, approximately 90% seen once. The V end lost 5 bases, the J end lost 1 base, and 6 bases lay between the germline ends. The CDR3 covers 13 residues. Germline V gene data show CDR1 as MNHEY and CDR2 as SMNVEV (reference sequence). Enrollment shut out patients with autoimmune disease history or systemic immunosuppression. Sequencing used CD4+ or CD8+ T cells sorted from blood, obtained in a trial of the OX40 agonist ivuxolimab. This TCR was sampled from an adult with an advanced solid tumor such as melanoma, head and neck, liver or kidney cancer. The genes are TRBV27 and TRBJ2-4; D not resolved. DNA for the CDR3: TGTGCCAGCAGTCCGTCCGCCAAAAACATTCAGTACTTC. Amino acid sequence: CASSPSAKNIQYF.